Sequencing of this T cell receptor (beta chain) was carried out in a study of blood T cell repertoires in COVID-19. Study summary: Sites in the United States, Italy and Spain provided acute and convalescent COVID-19 samples. PBMCs, B-cell-depleted T cells, or T cells were the source of the cDNA or gDNA that made up the material.

In the authors' workflow: Amplification of reference gene primers was used by the study to estimate nucleated cell counts. Generated by immunoSEQ multiplex PCR, the TCRdb table keeps only in-frame clones and is missing some. That table gives V, J and clone size, and the DNA gave D and trimming. The repertoire includes about 140,000 clones, approximately 86% of them detected once, and roughly 5% sits in the top ten. The CDR3 length is 16 residues. Germline CDR1 is LNHDA and CDR2 is SQIVND (reference sequence). J lost 1 base, V lost 5 bases, and 6 bases had no gene match. The sample taken for sequencing was peripheral blood. This sequence originates from a human donor in a cohort sampled during active COVID-19. The chain has TRBV19 and TRBJ1-5; the match to TRBD1 covers 9 bases. The CDR3 DNA sequence: TGTGCCAGTAGTCGCCTCGACAGGGGGAGCAATCAGCCCCAGCATTTT. This gives the protein CASSRLDRGSNQPQHF.